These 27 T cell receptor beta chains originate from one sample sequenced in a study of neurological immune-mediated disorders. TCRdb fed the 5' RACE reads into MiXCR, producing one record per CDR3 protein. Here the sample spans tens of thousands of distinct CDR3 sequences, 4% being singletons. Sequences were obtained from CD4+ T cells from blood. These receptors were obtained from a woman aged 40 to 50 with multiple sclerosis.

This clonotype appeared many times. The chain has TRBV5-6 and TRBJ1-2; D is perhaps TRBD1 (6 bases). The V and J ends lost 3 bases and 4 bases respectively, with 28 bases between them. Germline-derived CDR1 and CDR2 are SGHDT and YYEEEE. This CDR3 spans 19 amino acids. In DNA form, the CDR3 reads TGTGCCAGCAGCTCCTTGTGGAGACGGGACCCACAGGGAACCTATGGCTACACCTTC. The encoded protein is CASSSLWRRDPQGTYGYTF.

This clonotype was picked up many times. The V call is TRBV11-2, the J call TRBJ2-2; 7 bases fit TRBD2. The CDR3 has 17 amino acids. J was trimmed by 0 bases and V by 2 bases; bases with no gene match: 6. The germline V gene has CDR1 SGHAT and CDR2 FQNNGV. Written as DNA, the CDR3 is TGTGCCAGCAGCTTACCGACTGGGGGGGCGAACACCGGGGAGCTGTTTTTT. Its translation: CASSLPTGGANTGELFF.

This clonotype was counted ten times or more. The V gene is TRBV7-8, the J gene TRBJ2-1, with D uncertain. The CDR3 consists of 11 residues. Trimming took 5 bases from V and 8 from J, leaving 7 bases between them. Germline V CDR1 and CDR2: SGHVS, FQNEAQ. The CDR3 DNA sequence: TGTGCCAGCAGCCCCAGCCATGAGCAGTTCTTC. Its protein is CASSPSHEQFF. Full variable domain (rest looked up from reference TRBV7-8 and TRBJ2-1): GAGVSQSPRYKVAKRGQDVALRCDPISGHVSLFWYQQALGQGPEFLTYFQNEAQLDKSGLPSDRFFAERPEGSVSTLKIQRTQQEDSAVYLCASSPSHEQFFGPGTRLTVL.

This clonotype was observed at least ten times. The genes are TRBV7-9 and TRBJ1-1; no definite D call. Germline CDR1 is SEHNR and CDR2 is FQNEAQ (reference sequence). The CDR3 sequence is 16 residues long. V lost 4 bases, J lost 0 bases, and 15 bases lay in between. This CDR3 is CASSSPPVGMNTEAFF. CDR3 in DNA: TGTGCCAGCAGCTCCCCCCCGGTAGGGATGAACACTGAAGCTTTCTTT.

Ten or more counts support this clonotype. CDR3 loop: CASSPWEGSENYGYTF. In nucleotides, the CDR3 is TGTGCCAGCTCACCCTGGGAAGGGTCTGAAAACTATGGCTACACCTTC. V and J are TRBV18 and TRBJ1-2; D remains ambiguous. The CDR3 runs to 16 residues. V was pared by 3 bases and J by 2 bases, with 16 bases between. Germline values: CDR1 KGHSH, CDR2 LQKENI.

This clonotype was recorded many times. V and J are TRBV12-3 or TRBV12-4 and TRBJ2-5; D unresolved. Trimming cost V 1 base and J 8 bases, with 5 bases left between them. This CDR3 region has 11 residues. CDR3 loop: CASSLGYTQYF. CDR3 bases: TGTGCCAGCAGTTTAGGGTATACCCAGTACTTC.

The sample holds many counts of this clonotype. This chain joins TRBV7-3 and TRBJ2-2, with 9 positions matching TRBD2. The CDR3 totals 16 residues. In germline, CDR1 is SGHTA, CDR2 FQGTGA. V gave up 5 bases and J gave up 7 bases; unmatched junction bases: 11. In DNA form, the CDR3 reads TGTGCCAGCAGCCCATCACTAGCGGGCCCCAGCGGGGAGCTGTTTTTT. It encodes CASSPSLAGPSGELFF. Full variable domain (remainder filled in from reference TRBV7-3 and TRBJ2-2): GAGVSQTPSNKVTEKGKYVELRCDPISGHTALYWYRQSLGQGPEFLIYFQGTGAADDSGLPNDRFFAVRPEGSVSTLKIQRTERGDSAVYLCASSPSLAGPSGELFFGEGSRLTVL.

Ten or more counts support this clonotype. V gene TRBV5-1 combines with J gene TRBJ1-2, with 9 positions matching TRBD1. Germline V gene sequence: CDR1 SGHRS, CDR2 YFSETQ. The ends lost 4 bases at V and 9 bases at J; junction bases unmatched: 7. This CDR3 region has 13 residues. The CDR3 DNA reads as TGCGCCAGCAGCGCGGGACAGGGTAGGAGCTACACCTTC. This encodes CASSAGQGRSYTF.

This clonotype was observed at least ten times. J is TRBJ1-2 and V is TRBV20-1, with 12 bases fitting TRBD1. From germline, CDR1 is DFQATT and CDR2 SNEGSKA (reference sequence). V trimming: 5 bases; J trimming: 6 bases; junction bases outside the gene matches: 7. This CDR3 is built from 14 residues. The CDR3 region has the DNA TGCAGTGCTGTAAGGGACAGGGGGCGAGATGGCTACACCTTC. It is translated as CSAVRDRGRDGYTF.

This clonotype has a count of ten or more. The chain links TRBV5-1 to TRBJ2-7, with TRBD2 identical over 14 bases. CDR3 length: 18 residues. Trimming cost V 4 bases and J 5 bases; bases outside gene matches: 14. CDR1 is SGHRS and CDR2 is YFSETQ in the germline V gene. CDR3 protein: CASSTGTSGGAYLDEQYF. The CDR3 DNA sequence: TGCGCCAGCAGCACGGGGACTAGCGGGGGAGCATACCTCGACGAGCAGTACTTC.

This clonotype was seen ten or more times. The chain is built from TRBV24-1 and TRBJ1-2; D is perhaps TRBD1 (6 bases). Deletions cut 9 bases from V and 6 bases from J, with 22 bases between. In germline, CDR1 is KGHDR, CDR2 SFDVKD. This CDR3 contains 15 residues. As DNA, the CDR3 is TGTGCCACCTCCCGAACTACAGGGCCCCCGAATGGCTACACCTTC. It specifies CATSRTTGPPNGYTF.

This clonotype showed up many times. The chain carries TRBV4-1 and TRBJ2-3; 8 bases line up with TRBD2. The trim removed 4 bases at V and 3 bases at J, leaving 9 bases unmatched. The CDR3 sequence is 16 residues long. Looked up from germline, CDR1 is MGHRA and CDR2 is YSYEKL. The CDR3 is CASSRRAGVGTDTQYF. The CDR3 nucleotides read TGCGCCAGCAGCCGGAGAGCGGGGGTCGGGACAGATACGCAGTATTTT.

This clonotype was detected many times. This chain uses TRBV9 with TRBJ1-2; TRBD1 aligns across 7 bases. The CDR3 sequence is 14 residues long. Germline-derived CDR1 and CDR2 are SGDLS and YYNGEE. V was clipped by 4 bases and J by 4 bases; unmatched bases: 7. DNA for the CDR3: TGTGCCAGCAGCATGGGACAGCCTTCCTATGGCTACACCTTC. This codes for CASSMGQPSYGYTF. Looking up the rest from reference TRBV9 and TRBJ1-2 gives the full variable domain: DSGVTQTPKHLITATGQRVTLRCSPRSGDLSVYWYQQSLDQGLQFLIQYYNGEERAKGNILERFSAQQFPDLHSELNLSSLELGDSALYFCASSMGQPSYGYTFGSGTRLTVV.

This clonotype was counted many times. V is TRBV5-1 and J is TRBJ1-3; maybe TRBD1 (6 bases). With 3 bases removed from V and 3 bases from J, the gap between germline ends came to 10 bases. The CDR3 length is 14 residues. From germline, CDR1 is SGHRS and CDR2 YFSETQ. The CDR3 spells CASSSTGIGNTIYF. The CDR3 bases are TGCGCCAGCAGCTCAACAGGGATTGGAAACACCATATATTTT.

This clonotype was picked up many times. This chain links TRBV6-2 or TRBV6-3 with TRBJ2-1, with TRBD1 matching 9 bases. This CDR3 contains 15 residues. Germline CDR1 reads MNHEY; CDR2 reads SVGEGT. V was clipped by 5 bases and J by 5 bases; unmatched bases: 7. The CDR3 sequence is CASSGTGGAHNEQFF. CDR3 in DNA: TGTGCCAGCAGTGGAACAGGGGGCGCCCACAATGAGCAGTTCTTC.

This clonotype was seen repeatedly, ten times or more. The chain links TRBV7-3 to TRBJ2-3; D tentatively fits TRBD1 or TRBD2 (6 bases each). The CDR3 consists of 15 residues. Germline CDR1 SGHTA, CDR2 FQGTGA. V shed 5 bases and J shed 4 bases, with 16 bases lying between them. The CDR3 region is CASSLDPRGADTQYF. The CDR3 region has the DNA TGTGCCAGCAGCCTAGACCCGAGGGGGGCAGATACGCAGTATTTT.

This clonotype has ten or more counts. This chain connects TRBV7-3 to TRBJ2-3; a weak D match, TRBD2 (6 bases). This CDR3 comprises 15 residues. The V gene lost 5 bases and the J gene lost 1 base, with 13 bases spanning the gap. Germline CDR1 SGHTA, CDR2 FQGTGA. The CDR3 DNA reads TGTGCCAGCAGCCTAAACGCGGGGCGCACAGATACGCAGTATTTT. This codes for CASSLNAGRTDTQYF.

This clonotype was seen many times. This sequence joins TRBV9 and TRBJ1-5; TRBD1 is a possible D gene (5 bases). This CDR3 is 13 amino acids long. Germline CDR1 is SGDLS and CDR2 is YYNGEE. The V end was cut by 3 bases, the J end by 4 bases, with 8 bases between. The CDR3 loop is CASSGGGNQPQHF. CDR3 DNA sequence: TGTGCCAGCAGCGGGGGGGGAAATCAGCCCCAGCATTTT.

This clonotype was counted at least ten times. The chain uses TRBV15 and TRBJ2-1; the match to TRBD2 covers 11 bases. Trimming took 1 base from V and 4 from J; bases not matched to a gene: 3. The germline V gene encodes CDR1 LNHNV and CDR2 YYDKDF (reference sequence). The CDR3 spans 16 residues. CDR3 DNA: TGTGCCACCAGCAGAGTAGCGGGGGGGTCGTACAATGAGCAGTTCTTC. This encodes CATSRVAGGSYNEQFF.

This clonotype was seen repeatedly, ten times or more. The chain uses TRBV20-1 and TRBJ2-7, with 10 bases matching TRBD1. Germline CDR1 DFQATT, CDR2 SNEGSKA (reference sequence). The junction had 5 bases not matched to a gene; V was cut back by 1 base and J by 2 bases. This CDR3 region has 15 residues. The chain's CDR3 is CSARGTGGGTYEQYF. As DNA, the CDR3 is TGCAGTGCTAGAGGGACAGGGGGGGGCACCTACGAGCAGTACTTC.

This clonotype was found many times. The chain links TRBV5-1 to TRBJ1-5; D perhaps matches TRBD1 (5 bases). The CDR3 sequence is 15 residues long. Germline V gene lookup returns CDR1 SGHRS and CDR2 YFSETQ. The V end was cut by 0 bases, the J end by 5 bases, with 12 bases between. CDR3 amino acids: CASSLDGQGHQPQHF. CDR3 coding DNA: TGCGCCAGCAGCTTGGATGGGCAGGGTCATCAGCCCCAGCATTTT.

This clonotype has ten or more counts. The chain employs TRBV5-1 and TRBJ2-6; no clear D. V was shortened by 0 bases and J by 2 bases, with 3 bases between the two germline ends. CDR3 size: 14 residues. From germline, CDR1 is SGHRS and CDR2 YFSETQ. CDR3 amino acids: CASSLATGANVLTF. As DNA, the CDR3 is TGCGCCAGCAGCTTGGCTACTGGGGCCAACGTCCTGACTTTC.

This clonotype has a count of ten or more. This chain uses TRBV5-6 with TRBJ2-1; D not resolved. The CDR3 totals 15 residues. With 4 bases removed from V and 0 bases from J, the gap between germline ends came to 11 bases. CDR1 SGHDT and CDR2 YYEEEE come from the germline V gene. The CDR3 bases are TGTGCCAGCAGCGACGACTGGAGCTCCTACAATGAGCAGTTCTTC. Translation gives CASSDDWSSYNEQFF.

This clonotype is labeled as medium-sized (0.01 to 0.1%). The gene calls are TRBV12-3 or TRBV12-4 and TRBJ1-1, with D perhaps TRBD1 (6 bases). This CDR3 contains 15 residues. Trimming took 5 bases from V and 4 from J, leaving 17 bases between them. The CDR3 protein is CASSPFGGARTEAFF. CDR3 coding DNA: TGTGCCAGCAGTCCTTTTGGGGGGGCACGCACTGAAGCTTTCTTT.

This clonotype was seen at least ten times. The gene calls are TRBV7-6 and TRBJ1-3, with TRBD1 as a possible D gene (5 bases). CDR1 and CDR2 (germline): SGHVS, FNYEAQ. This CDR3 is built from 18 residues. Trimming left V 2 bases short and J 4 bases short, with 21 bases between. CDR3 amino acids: CASSLRLSGDPYGNTIYF. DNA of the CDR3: TGTGCCAGCAGCTTAAGGCTTAGTGGGGACCCATACGGAAACACCATATATTTT.

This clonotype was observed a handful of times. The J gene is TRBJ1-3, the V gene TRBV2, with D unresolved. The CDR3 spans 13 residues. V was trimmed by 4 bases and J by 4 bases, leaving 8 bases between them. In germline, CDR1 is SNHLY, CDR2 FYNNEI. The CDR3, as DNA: TGTGCCAGCAGTGCCGGGGAGGGAAACACCATATATTTT. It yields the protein CASSAGEGNTIYF.

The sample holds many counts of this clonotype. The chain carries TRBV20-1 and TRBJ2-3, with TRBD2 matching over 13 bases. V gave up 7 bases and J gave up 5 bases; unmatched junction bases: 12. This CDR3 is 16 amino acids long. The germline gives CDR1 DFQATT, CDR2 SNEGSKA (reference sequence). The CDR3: CSVTTSGGLVGDTQYF. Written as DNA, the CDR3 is TGCAGTGTCACGACTAGCGGGGGGTTGGTTGGAGATACGCAGTATTTT.